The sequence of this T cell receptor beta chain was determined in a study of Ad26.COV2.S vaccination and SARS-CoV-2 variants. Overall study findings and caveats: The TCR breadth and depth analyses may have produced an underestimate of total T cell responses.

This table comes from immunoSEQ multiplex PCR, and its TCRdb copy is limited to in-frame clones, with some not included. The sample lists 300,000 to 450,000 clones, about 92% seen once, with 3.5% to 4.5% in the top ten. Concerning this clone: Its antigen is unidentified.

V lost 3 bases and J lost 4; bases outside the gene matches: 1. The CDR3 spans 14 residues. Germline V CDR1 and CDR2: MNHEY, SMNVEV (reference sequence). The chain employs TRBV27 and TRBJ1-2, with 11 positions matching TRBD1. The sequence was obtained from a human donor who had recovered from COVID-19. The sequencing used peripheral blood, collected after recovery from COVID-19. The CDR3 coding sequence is TGTGCCAGCAGTTTGGACAGGGGGCTCTATGGCTACACCTTC. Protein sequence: CASSLDRGLYGYTF.